These 32 T cell receptor beta chains came from one sample sequenced in a study of regulatory T cells in long-lasting Graves disease. The time point here: newly diagnosed GD, antithyroid drugs for less than 3 months. Extracted PBMC RNA gave rise to the TCR library. Arm-PCR of CDR3 regions with iRepertoire HTBI primers generated TCR beta libraries. Using its own MiXCR run on the multiplex PCR reads, TCRdb lists one record per CDR3 protein. The sample has about 400,000 distinct CDR3 sequences, 15% seen once; the top ten hold roughly 8%. These data also formed part of another study, on T cells in Graves' hyperthyroidism and ophthalmopathy.

The material was peripheral blood mononuclear cells (PBMCs), obtained at new diagnosis, from a patient treated with antithyroid drugs. The receptors here all came from a woman in her 40s with Graves disease.

This clonotype was counted many times. The chain uses TRBV11-3 and TRBJ1-3; possibly TRBD1 for D (6 bases). The V gene's germline CDR1 is SGHNT and CDR2 YENEEA. The CDR3 spans 14 residues. The V end lost 6 bases, the J end lost 0 bases, and 9 bases lay between the germline ends. The CDR3 reads CASRTTGSGNTIYF. The CDR3 DNA sequence: TGTGCCAGCAGGACGACAGGCTCTGGAAACACCATATATTTT.

This clonotype was counted at least ten times. The CDR3 protein is CASSLGQGAAYEQYF. CDR3 DNA sequence: TGTGCCAGCAGTTTAGGACAGGGGGCTGCCTACGAGCAGTACTTC. The chain combines TRBV28 with TRBJ2-7; 11 bases are shared with TRBD1. The CDR3 has 15 residues. CDR1 and CDR2 from the germline V gene are MDHEN and SYDVKM. The V gene end was trimmed by 2 bases and the J gene end by 2 bases; junction bases not matched to a gene: 2. Looking up the rest from reference TRBV28 and TRBJ2-7 gives the full variable domain: DVKVTQSSRYLVKRTGEKVFLECVQDMDHENMFWYRQDPGLGLRLIYFSYDVKMKEKGDIPEGYSVSREKKERFSLILESASTNQTSMYLCASSLGQGAAYEQYFGPGTRLTVT.

V and J are TRBV15 and TRBJ2-3; D call uncertain. The CDR3 is made up of 15 amino acids. Between the trimmed V and J ends, which lost 0 bases and 5 bases, there was a span of 12 bases. Germline values: CDR1 LNHNV, CDR2 YYDKDF (reference sequence). CDR3 sequence reads: CATSRDNRPGDTQYF. Here the CDR3 DNA reads TGTGCCACCAGCAGAGACAATAGACCTGGAGATACGCAGTATTTT.

This clonotype was seen at least ten times. CDR3 sequence (DNA): TGTGCCAGCAGTTTAACCCCTTCACAGGGGCCTGGAAACACCATATATTTT. It encodes CASSLTPSQGPGNTIYF. This chain uses TRBV27 with TRBJ1-3; 7 positions match TRBD1. This CDR3 is built from 17 residues. V dropped 2 bases and J dropped 2; count of bases not matched to a gene: 9. In germline, CDR1 is MNHEY, CDR2 SMNVEV (reference sequence).

This clonotype has just a few counts. It may be a read error: a sequence one base away is much more abundant. The rearrangement links TRBV5-5 to TRBJ2-7, with 11 positions matching TRBD1. The CDR3 extends over 15 amino acids. Trimming removed 2 bases from V and 3 bases from J; junction bases left unmatched: 4. The germline V gene has CDR1 SGHKS and CDR2 YYEKEE (reference sequence). DNA of the CDR3: TGTGCCAGCAGCTTCCCCGGGACAGGGGGCTACGAGCAGTACTTC. This sequence encodes CASSFPGTGGYEQYF.

This clonotype was observed a few times. The chain combines TRBV2 with TRBJ2-4, with TRBD1 matching over 10 bases. Germline values: CDR1 SNHLY, CDR2 FYNNEI. J lost 10 bases, V lost 7 bases, and 7 bases had no gene match. The length of the CDR3 is 13 residues. The CDR3 DNA sequence: TGTGCCAGCATGGACAGGGGGGGATGGATTCAGTACTTC. Amino acid sequence: CASMDRGGWIQYF.

This clonotype has more than one count but fewer than ten. The chain recombines TRBV20-1 with TRBJ1-6; D not certain. The CDR3 runs 13 residues. Trimming took 5 bases from V and 7 from J, leaving 12 bases between them. Germline V CDR1 and CDR2: DFQATT, SNEGSKA (reference sequence). In nucleotides, the CDR3 is TGCAGTGCTCGTTTGACCGGGAATTCACCCCTCCACTTT. This codes for CSARLTGNSPLHF.

In this sample, this clonotype turned up many times. This chain joins TRBV11-2 and TRBJ1-3; tentatively, D is TRBD1 (6 bases). The V end lost 5 bases, the J end lost 4 bases, and 15 bases lay between the germline ends. CDR3 length: 15 amino acids. Germline V gene lookup returns CDR1 SGHAT and CDR2 FQNNGV. In DNA form, the CDR3 reads TGTGCCAGCAGCGAAGGAGGGGGGGACGGAAACACCATATATTTT. Translating gives CASSEGGGDGNTIYF.

This clonotype was picked up many times. In nucleotides, the CDR3 is TGTGCCAGCAGCTTAGGGGGTTATGAGCAGTTCTTC. This gives the protein CASSLGGYEQFF. The chain couples TRBV7-9 to TRBJ2-1; D gene ambiguous. Germline values: CDR1 SEHNR, CDR2 FQNEAQ (reference sequence). The CDR3 is 12 residues long. The V end lost 1 base, the J end lost 8 bases, and 6 bases lay between the germline ends.

This clonotype was picked up many times. The chain combines TRBV19 with TRBJ1-1; 7 bases line up with TRBD1. Germline V CDR1 and CDR2: LNHDA, SQIVND (reference sequence). CDR3 size: 15 residues. V shed 9 bases and J 1 base; nucleotides not matched to a gene: 11. The CDR3 DNA is TGTGCCAGCAGCCCGAGGACAGGAGCGAACACTGAAGCTTTCTTT. Protein product: CASSPRTGANTEAFF. Using reference TRBV19 and TRBJ1-1 for the parts outside the CDR3, the full variable domain is DGGITQSPKYLFRKEGQNVTLSCEQNLNHDAMYWYRQDPGQGLRLIYYSQIVNDFQKGDIAEGYSVSREKKESFPLTVTSAQKNPTAFYLCASSPRTGANTEAFFGQGTRLTVV.

This clonotype appeared many times. This chain uses TRBV29-1 with TRBJ1-2; D gene uncertain. Germline V gene sequence: CDR1 SQVTM, CDR2 ANQGSEA. The V gene lost 0 bases and the J gene lost 3 bases, with 14 bases spanning the gap. This CDR3 comprises 15 residues. DNA of the CDR3: TGCAGCGTTGAAGATAGGGTAGCGTGGGACTATGGCTACACCTTC. This gives the protein CSVEDRVAWDYGYTF.

The chain joins TRBV7-9 to TRBJ2-2; 9 positions match TRBD2. Germline loops: CDR1 SEHNR, CDR2 FQNEAQ (reference sequence). The CDR3 sequence is 20 residues long. After removal of 6 bases from V and 2 bases from J, the junction contained 19 bases not matched to a gene. CDR3 DNA sequence: TGTGCCAGCAGTCCTGAGTGGGGACTGTTAGCGGGGGCAAACACCGGGGAGCTGTTTTTT. Residues: CASSPEWGLLAGANTGELFF. Combining the CDR3 with reference TRBV7-9 and TRBJ2-2 gives the whole variable domain DTGVSQNPRHKITKRGQNVTFRCDPISEHNRLYWYRQTLGQGPEFLTYFQNEAQLEKSRLLSDRFSAERPKGSFSTLEIQRTEQGDSAMYLCASSPEWGLLAGANTGELFFGEGSRLTVL.

This clonotype was observed at least ten times. This chain's CDR3 is CASSDLGGDEQFF. CDR3 nucleotides: TGTGCCAGCAGCGATCTAGGGGGCGATGAGCAGTTCTTC. The chain has TRBV28 and TRBJ2-1; the match to TRBD1 covers 7 bases. Germline CDR1 reads MDHEN; CDR2 reads SYDVKM. The CDR3 sequence is 13 residues long. V shed 6 bases and J 8 bases; nucleotides not matched to a gene: 7.

This clonotype was seen many times. V is TRBV20-1 and J is TRBJ2-1; tentative D call: TRBD2 (5 bases). This CDR3 spans 18 amino acids. Germline CDR1 reads DFQATT; CDR2 reads SNEGSKA (reference sequence). The V gene lost 7 bases and the J gene lost 1 base, with 26 bases spanning the gap. The CDR3 sequence: CSEHIVPAGTESYNEQFF. CDR3 nucleotide sequence: TGCAGTGAGCATATAGTTCCTGCGGGTACAGAGTCCTACAATGAGCAGTTCTTC.

In its sample, this clonotype was seen a few times. The J gene is TRBJ2-3, the V gene TRBV5-1; tentatively, D is TRBD1 or TRBD2 (5 bases each). The CDR3 has 14 residues. CDR1 SGHRS and CDR2 YFSETQ come from the germline V gene. With 4 bases removed from V and 6 bases from J, the gap between germline ends came to 15 bases. The DNA of the CDR3 is TGCGCCAGCAGCCCCGAGGGACCCAGGGATACGCAGTATTTT. Encoded protein: CASSPEGPRDTQYF.

This clonotype was counted at least ten times. J is TRBJ2-1 and V is TRBV6-2 or TRBV6-3; D is possibly TRBD2 (5 bases). The germline gives CDR1 MNHEY, CDR2 SVGEGT. This CDR3 contains 13 residues. Trimming left V 5 bases short and J 7 bases short, with 12 bases between. CDR3 DNA: TGTGCCAGCAGTGACTATAAGGGAAATGAGCAGTTCTTC. It translates to CASSDYKGNEQFF.

Many counts were recorded for this clonotype. The chain recombines TRBV3-1 with TRBJ1-4, with D unclear. The CDR3 contains 14 residues. Germline values: CDR1 LGHDT, CDR2 YNNKEL (reference sequence). V was clipped by 3 bases and J by 2 bases, with 7 bases between them. This CDR3 reads CASSHRETNEKLFF. The DNA of the CDR3 is TGTGCCAGCAGCCACCGGGAGACTAATGAAAAACTGTTTTTT.

The V gene is TRBV6-1, the J gene TRBJ1-5; TRBD1 is a possible D gene (5 bases). This CDR3 region has 15 residues. Germline V lookup: CDR1 MNHNS, CDR2 SASEGT. Trimming removed 5 bases at V and 4 bases at J, with 15 bases between. CDR3 sequence reads: CASSLRGLTNQPQHF. CDR3 sequence (DNA): TGTGCCAGCAGTCTACGGGGCTTAACAAATCAGCCCCAGCATTTT.

This clonotype was seen only a few times. V usage is TRBV5-1 and J usage is TRBJ2-1, with TRBD1 identical over 7 bases. Unmatched junction bases numbered 8, after V lost 3 bases and J lost 2 bases. The CDR3 spans 16 residues. Germline assignment: CDR1 SGHRS and CDR2 YFSETQ. The CDR3 spells CASSSTGARTYNEQFF. Here the CDR3 DNA reads TGCGCCAGCAGCTCTACAGGGGCCCGCACCTACAATGAGCAGTTCTTC.

As concerns this clonotype: Its ends do not fully match the called genes, so a read error is possible. The chain carries TRBV15 and TRBJ2-2; D remains unclear. The V gene's germline CDR1 is LNHNV and CDR2 YYDKDF (reference sequence). The CDR3 is 17 residues long. The CDR3 loop reads CATSYAIIAANTRELFF. Written as DNA, the CDR3 is TGTGCCACCAGTTATGCGATAATAGCAGCGAACACCAGGGAGCTGTTTTTT.

The sample holds a few counts of this clonotype. One junction end disagrees with the germline gene, perhaps due to a read error. The V and J genes are TRBV5-1 and TRBJ1-6; 10 nucleotides line up with TRBD1. CDR3 length equals 16 residues. Per the germline V gene, CDR1 is SGHRS and CDR2 is YFSETQ. DNA for the CDR3: TGCGCCAGCAGCTTGGAAACCGGGACAGGGGACGCGCTTCTCCGCTTT. Protein sequence: CASSLETGTGDALLRF.

Ten or more counts support this clonotype. This chain uses TRBV29-1 with TRBJ2-1, with TRBD1 matching 8 bases. The trim removed 6 bases at V and 4 bases at J, leaving 8 bases unmatched. From germline, CDR1 is SQVTM and CDR2 ANQGSEA. The CDR3 is 14 residues long. The CDR3 region has the DNA TGCAGCGTGATATGGGACAGGAGTTACAATGAGCAGTTCTTC. As protein: CSVIWDRSYNEQFF.

This clonotype was seen more than once but under ten times. The chain has TRBV2 and TRBJ1-5; no clear D. The CDR3 totals 11 residues. Germline CDR1 is SNHLY and CDR2 is FYNNEI. V lost 6 bases and J lost 11, with 11 bases in between. The CDR3 coding sequence is TGTGCCAGCAGGTATGAGAAGACCCAGCATTTT. Translation gives CASRYEKTQHF.

This clonotype has a handful of counts. This chain joins TRBV19 and TRBJ2-1; 8 bases line up with TRBD1. The length of the CDR3 is 18 residues. Germline V gene lookup returns CDR1 LNHDA and CDR2 SQIVND (reference sequence). The V gene end was trimmed by 5 bases and the J gene end by 2 bases; junction bases not matched to a gene: 14. CDR3 sequence: CASSSQGNTGGAYNEQFF. CDR3 coding DNA: TGTGCCAGTAGTTCTCAGGGGAATACAGGGGGAGCCTACAATGAGCAGTTCTTC.

This clonotype was observed at least ten times. The rearrangement joins TRBV28 to TRBJ1-1; TRBD1 matches 9 bases. From germline, CDR1 is MDHEN and CDR2 SYDVKM. The CDR3 is 15 residues long. V lost 4 bases, J lost 1 base, and 4 bases stayed unmatched. The CDR3 nucleotides read TGTGCCAGCAGTTCCCCGGGACAGGGGAACACTGAAGCTTTCTTT. Protein product: CASSSPGQGNTEAFF.

This clonotype was picked up a small number of times. V gene TRBV3-1 combines with J gene TRBJ2-7, with 7 bases lining up with TRBD2. V was pared by 1 base and J by 2 bases, with 17 bases of the junction left unmatched. CDR3 length: 19 residues. Germline V gives CDR1 LGHDT, CDR2 YNNKEL (reference sequence). CDR3 DNA: TGTGCCAGCAGCCAAGGGGCAGGGAAAAGGGAGGGCCGGACCTACGAGCAGTACTTC. It translates to CASSQGAGKREGRTYEQYF.

This clonotype has just a few counts. This chain connects TRBV14 to TRBJ2-1; D is uncertain. The CDR3 totals 13 residues. The germline gives CDR1 SGHDN, CDR2 FVKESK. V lost 4 bases and J 9 bases, leaving 13 bases between the germline ends. The CDR3, as DNA: TGTGCCAGCAGCCCCCTCGGCGTTGGTGAGCAGTTCTTC. This encodes CASSPLGVGEQFF.

This chain connects TRBV28 to TRBJ2-7; perhaps TRBD1 as D (6 bases). The V gene's germline CDR1 is MDHEN and CDR2 SYDVKM. The V gene lost 4 bases and the J gene lost 2 bases, with 15 bases spanning the gap. This CDR3 is built from 15 residues. CDR3: CASSSPTGRPYEQYF. CDR3 bases: TGTGCCAGCAGTTCCCCGACAGGCCGCCCCTACGAGCAGTACTTC. The full variable domain, completed using reference TRBV28 and TRBJ2-7, is DVKVTQSSRYLVKRTGEKVFLECVQDMDHENMFWYRQDPGLGLRLIYFSYDVKMKEKGDIPEGYSVSREKKERFSLILESASTNQTSMYLCASSSPTGRPYEQYFGPGTRLTVT.

This clonotype has at least ten counts. Here the CDR3 reads CASSGPRQLGSGANVLTF. The DNA of the CDR3 is TGTGCCAGCAGCGGGCCTAGGCAATTGGGGTCTGGGGCCAACGTCCTGACTTTC. This chain uses TRBV5-6 with TRBJ2-6, with D unresolved. The CDR3 runs 18 residues. V was clipped by 4 bases and J by 1 base, with 18 bases between them. Germline-derived CDR1 and CDR2 are SGHDT and YYEEEE.

This clonotype was seen at least ten times. The chain combines TRBV12-5 with TRBJ1-4; maybe TRBD1 (5 bases). The V end was cut by 0 bases, the J end by 7 bases, with 30 bases between. The CDR3 has 21 amino acids. Germline-derived CDR1 and CDR2 are LGHNT and FRNRAP. Written as DNA, the CDR3 is TGTGCTAGTGGTTTGGTACATTTAGGGGTGCAAGGGGCCCCGACGGGTGAAAAACTGTTTTTT. It codes for CASGLVHLGVQGAPTGEKLFF.

The rearrangement joins TRBV6-2 or TRBV6-3 to TRBJ1-2; no clear D gene. The CDR3 sequence is 12 residues long. Germline values: CDR1 MNHEY, CDR2 SVGEGT. Deletions cut 2 bases from V and 8 bases from J, with 9 bases between. Written as DNA, the CDR3 is TGTGCCAGCAGTTACGGGGTTGGGGGCTACACCTTC. Its protein is CASSYGVGGYTF.

This clonotype was recorded many times. This chain connects TRBV7-9 to TRBJ2-1, with TRBD2 identical over 9 bases. CDR3 length equals 16 residues. The germline V gene encodes CDR1 SEHNR and CDR2 FQNEAQ (reference sequence). V lost 4 bases and J lost 6; bases outside the gene matches: 10. The CDR3 bases are TGTGCCAGCAGCTCCGCCCCTAGCGGGACTTTCAATGAGCAGTTCTTC. This translates into CASSSAPSGTFNEQFF.